This T cell receptor (beta chain) was documented in a study of T cells after yellow fever vaccination. With regard to this clonotype: Its antigen is not identified.

TCRdb ran MiXCR on the 5' RACE reads and lists one entry per CDR3 protein. The data show about 300,000 distinct CDR3 sequences, 7.5% to 9% seen once. V was pared by 4 bases and J by 0 bases, with 6 bases of the junction left unmatched. This CDR3 has 17 amino acids. CDR1 and CDR2 from the germline V gene are LGHNA and YSLEER. General study findings and limits: Reappearing after the booster were most of the clones from primary vaccination (almost 97% CD4, 75% to 90% CD8).

Sample: CD4+ T cells sorted from PBMCs, taken 5 days after the yellow fever booster vaccination. V is TRBV4-3 and J is TRBJ1-6; the match to TRBD1 covers 7 bases. This TCR was sampled from a man younger than 35 who received the YFV17D yellow fever vaccine. The CDR3 protein is CASSRGTASSYNSPLHF. CDR3 bases: TGCGCCAGCAGCCGCGGGACAGCGAGCTCCTATAATTCACCCCTCCACTTT.